A selection of T cell receptor beta chains follows, all from one sample in a study of blood T cell repertoires in COVID-19. The assay was immunoSEQ multiplex PCR, and TCRdb's table has in-frame clones only and misses some. The sample has about 130,000 clones, about nine tenths seen once. The sample consisted of peripheral blood. These receptors were obtained from a man aged 50 to 60 with active COVID-19. CDR3s include the opening cysteine and the closing phenylalanine or tryptophan. D genes are given only for firm matches. Clone sizes are given selectively: once, few, many, or a class where the clone is expanded.

D gene	V gene	J gene	clone size	CDR3 DNA	CDR3 protein
.	TRBV11-2	TRBJ1-1	.	TGTGCCAGCAGCCATAACACTGAAGCTTTCTTT	CASSHNTEAFF
.	TRBV4-3	TRBJ2-7	.	TGCGCCAGCAGCCAACGTTGGGGGGAGAGCGAGCAGTACTTC	CASSQRWGESEQYF
.	TRBV5-1	TRBJ2-7	few	TGCGCCAGCAGCTTGGTTTCGGGGTTCCACGAGCAGTACTTC	CASSLVSGFHEQYF
.	TRBV12-3/TRBV12-4	TRBJ2-2	.	TGTGCCAGCAGTTCAATCCCCGGGGAGCTGTTTTTT	CASSSIPGELFF
TRBD1	TRBV30	TRBJ1-1	.	TGTGCCTGGAGACAGGGGCGGGTCACTGAAGCTTTCTTT	CAWRQGRVTEAFF
.	TRBV5-4	TRBJ2-7	once	TGTGCCAGCAGCTTGGCCGGCGAGCAGTACTTC	CASSLAGEQYF
.	TRBV19	TRBJ2-5	.	TGTGCCAGTAGTATGTCCTTCCTGGCAGGGTTGGAGACCCAGTACTTC	CASSMSFLAGLETQYF
.	TRBV7-7	TRBJ2-6	.	TGTGCTAGCAGCTTGAGCTCTGGGGCCAACGTCCTGACTTTC	CASSLSSGANVLTF
TRBD2	TRBV9	TRBJ2-4	.	TGTGCCAGCAGCGTAGGAGGCACGGGGGGGACAAACATTCAGTACTTC	CASSVGGTGGTNIQYF
.	TRBV18	TRBJ1-3	.	TGTGCCAGCTCACCTAATAACTTTGGAAACACCATATATTTT	CASSPNNFGNTIYF
.	TRBV4-3	TRBJ2-7	.	TGCGCCAGCAGCCTCCGGCAACAGGGACCCTACGAGCAGTACTTC	CASSLRQQGPYEQYF
.	TRBV29-1	TRBJ2-1	.	TGCAGCGGCAAGGGGCGGTCAGGAGCTATGTACAATGAGCAGTTCTTC	CSGKGRSGAMYNEQFF
TRBD1	TRBV12-3/TRBV12-4	TRBJ1-6	.	TGTGCCAGCACTCCGGGACAGGGAGGACCCCTCCACTTT	CASTPGQGGPLHF
TRBD1	TRBV7-2	TRBJ1-1	.	TGTGCCAGCAGCTACAAATTAGGGGGACAGGGATTTGAAGCTTTCTTT	CASSYKLGGQGFEAFF
.	TRBV5-4	TRBJ2-1	once	TGTGCCAGCAGCCCCGTCGGGACACCTTACAATGAGCAGTTCTTC	CASSPVGTPYNEQFF
TRBD1	TRBV29-1	TRBJ2-1	.	TGCAGCGTTTTAGGACAGGGGGGCGCGGGGGAGCAGTTCTTC	CSVLGQGGAGEQFF
TRBD2	TRBV5-4	TRBJ2-1	.	TGTGCCAGCAGCTTGGGCGGGGGGAACAGCTACAATGAGCAGTTCTTC	CASSLGGGNSYNEQFF
TRBD1	TRBV30	TRBJ2-1	.	TGTGCCTGGGGGACAGGGTTTTACAATGAGCAGTTCTTC	CAWGTGFYNEQFF
TRBD2	TRBV4-1	TRBJ2-2	few	TGCGCCAGCAGCCAAGGGCGGGGGAGAAAGACCGGGGAGCTGTTTTTT	CASSQGRGRKTGELFF
TRBD1	TRBV23-1	TRBJ2-7	.	TGCGCCAAGGGGACAGCCTACGGTTTAAGCTACGAGCAGTACTTC	CAKGTAYGLSYEQYF
.	TRBV5-1	TRBJ2-1	.	TGCGCCAGCAGCTTGGAGGGGGTCCCCACCTACAATGAGCAGTTCTTC	CASSLEGVPTYNEQFF
TRBD1	TRBV27	TRBJ2-1	.	TGTGCCAGCAGTCCCGGGACAGGGAACAATGAGCAGTTCTTC	CASSPGTGNNEQFF
TRBD1	TRBV5-4	TRBJ2-2	.	TGTGCCAGCAGCTTGGAGGGGACAGGGAGTGAGCTGTTTTTT	CASSLEGTGSELFF
.	TRBV4-2	TRBJ1-5	few	TGTGCCAGCAGCCAAGATGGTACGAGGGGGTCCAATCAGCCCCAGCATTTT	CASSQDGTRGSNQPQHF
.	TRBV4-2	TRBJ2-7	.	TGTGCCAGCAGCCAAGAGGGCTTCCAATACGAGCAGTACTTC	CASSQEGFQYEQYF
.	TRBV6-2/TRBV6-3	TRBJ1-2	.	TGTGCCAGCAGTTACACCCGGGGCTATGGCTACACCTTC	CASSYTRGYGYTF
TRBD2	TRBV7-8	TRBJ2-7	.	TGTGCCAGCAGCTTAGGGCGGGGGGGTTTCTACGAGCAGTACTTC	CASSLGRGGFYEQYF
TRBD2	TRBV30	TRBJ2-7	.	TGTGCCATTACACGGTGGCGGGGGATTTACGAGCAGTACTTC	CAITRWRGIYEQYF
.	TRBV30	TRBJ1-2	.	TGTGCCTGGAGGGGGCGGGGGGGCTACACCTTC	CAWRGRGGYTF
.	TRBV7-9	TRBJ2-7	few	TGTGCCAGCAGCTCGAGGGGGTTCGAGCAGTACTTC	CASSSRGFEQYF
.	TRBV4-1	TRBJ1-3	.	TGCGCCAGCAGCCCCTCCCCGAGACAGTGGAAAGTGGCCACCATATATTTT	CASSPSPRQWKVATIYF
.	TRBV2	TRBJ2-7	.	TGTGCCAGCACCTCGACCGCGGGGGCTTCGGGAGAGCAGTACTTC	CASTSTAGASGEQYF
.	TRBV5-1	TRBJ1-1	once	TGCGCCAGCAGCTTGGGGAGTAATGATATTACTGAAGCTTTCTTT	CASSLGSNDITEAFF
.	TRBV18	TRBJ1-4	.	TGTGCCAGTTCCGACAGCCTTAATGAAAAACTGTTTTTT	CASSDSLNEKLFF
.	TRBV4-1	TRBJ1-3	.	TGCGCCAGCAGCCACGGGACCGTGAGGGGTAGGGGGAACACCATATATTTT	CASSHGTVRGRGNTIYF
.	TRBV2	TRBJ1-5	.	TGTGCCAGCAGTGAAAGAGCTTCGGCCCAGCATTTT	CASSERASAQHF
.	TRBV5-1	TRBJ2-2	.	TGCGCCAGCAGCTTGACCCGGTCGGGTCTCTTCGCACGGGGGGAGCTGTTTTTT	CASSLTRSGLFARGELFF
.	TRBV7-3	TRBJ2-7	.	TGTGCCAGCAGCTTAACCATCAGCTCCTACGAGCAGTACTTC	CASSLTISSYEQYF
.	TRBV19	TRBJ1-6	.	TGTGCCAGTAGTTTTCGCCCGGGTATCGGGAGCTCCTATAATTCACCCCTCCACTTT	CASSFRPGIGSSYNSPLHF
.	TRBV18	TRBJ2-5	.	TGTGCCAGCTCCCCAGGGGGGAGAGAGACCCAGTACTTC	CASSPGGRETQYF
TRBD1	TRBV7-2	TRBJ2-1	.	TGTGCCAGCAGCTTAAAGACAGGGCCCCCCGGTCGGTTCTTC	CASSLKTGPPGRFF
.	TRBV2	TRBJ2-5	.	TGTGCCAGCAGCAGAGGTCAAGAGACCCAGTACTTC	CASSRGQETQYF
.	TRBV2	TRBJ1-5	once	TGTGCCAGCCGAGGCAGCCTTTCTCAGCCCCAGCATTTT	CASRGSLSQPQHF
.	TRBV6-5	TRBJ2-1	.	TGTGCCAGCAGTCTGGGGGGGCTTTACAATGAGCAGTTCTTC	CASSLGGLYNEQFF
.	TRBV5-8	TRBJ2-2	.	TGTGCCAGCAGCCGCGCCGACAGATCGAACACCGGGGAGCTGTTTTTT	CASSRADRSNTGELFF
.	TRBV6-5	TRBJ2-3	.	TGTGCCAGCAGGACAGGTGGGGATACGCAGTATTTT	CASRTGGDTQYF
.	TRBV11-1	TRBJ2-1	.	TGTGCCAGCAGCTTGCTTGCGGGGAGTCACAATGAGCAGTTCTTC	CASSLLAGSHNEQFF
TRBD2	TRBV5-4	TRBJ2-2	.	TGTGCCAGCAGCCTCGGACTAGCGGGGCGAAACACCGGGGAGCTGTTTTTT	CASSLGLAGRNTGELFF
TRBD1	TRBV18	TRBJ1-6	.	TGTGCCAGCTCACCTAGGACAGGGGGCTCATTTTCGGATTCACCCCTCCACTTT	CASSPRTGGSFSDSPLHF
.	TRBV5-6	TRBJ2-4	once	TGTGCCAGCAGCTTAAGAGCTGCCAAAAACATTCAGTACTTC	CASSLRAAKNIQYF
TRBD1	TRBV6-1	TRBJ1-6	.	TGTGCCAGCAGTGAGCTGGACAGGCTAAGCGGGAGCTCCTATAATTCACCCCTCCACTTT	CASSELDRLSGSSYNSPLHF
.	TRBV6-5	TRBJ1-5	.	TGTGCCAGCAGTCAGGTATATAGCAATCAGCCCCAGCATTTT	CASSQVYSNQPQHF